This T cell receptor (beta chain) was profiled in a study of tumor-infiltrating lymphocytes in primary liver carcinoma. On the study more broadly: The study included patients who were men and women aged 30 to 69 years.

The study co-extracted DNA and RNA from around 20-30 mg of unsorted bulk tissue. Findings and caveats of the study: It was tumor-adjacent and tumor-blood pairs that overlapped less than tumor region pairs did.

Priming with a constant-region primer yielded TCR beta cDNA from 400 to 550 ng total RNA. Three-round nested multiplex PCR performed with slightly modified ARM-PCR produced the TCR beta libraries. Rounds one and two of PCR, each of around 9 cycles, were primed with TRBV1-TRBV30 forward primers and a C-beta reverse primer. MiXCR was run by TCRdb on the multiplex PCR reads, yielding one entry per CDR3 protein. The sample comprises about 110,000 distinct CDR3 sequences, roughly 80% of which are singletons, and around 21% rests with the top ten. A note on this clonotype: Its antigen is undetermined. A clone one base away is much larger, so this may be a read error.

In germline, CDR1 is MDHEN, CDR2 SYDVKM. The CDR3 runs to 16 residues. This rearrangement joins TRBV28 to TRBJ1-3, with D possibly matching TRBD1 (5 bases). Sequenced: liver tumor tissue from sampling region 3. Subset reported: tumor region T3, left-lateral pole. This receptor was obtained from a man in his forties with primary liver carcinoma and hepatitis B virus infection. CDR3 sequence reads: CASSSPGGSPGNIIYF. The DNA for the CDR3 is TGTGCCAGCAGTTCACCGGGGGGGTCGCCCGGAAACATCATATATTTT.